Reported below is one TCR beta chain. Its antigen remains unidentified. The data were obtained in a study of T cells after yellow fever vaccination. Turning to the study itself: Fractions with few cells were prepared using SMART-Seq v4 Ultra Low Input.

UMIs were added to TCR cDNA along with a universal primer site when it was made by 5'RACE template switching. MiXCR, run by TCRdb on the 5' RACE reads, gives a single entry per CDR3 protein. The table records 150,000 to 200,000 distinct CDR3 sequences, around 10% of them present only once. This CDR3 comprises 16 residues. Losses at the gene ends were 6 bases for V and 0 bases for J; bases not matched to a gene: 10. CDR1 and CDR2 from the germline V gene are SEHNR and FQNEAQ (reference sequence). Whole-study results and caveats: Weaker, the secondary response had a peak occurring faster, on day 5 versus 15. Among all clonotypes, a small share was observed in both CD4 and CD8 compartments.

This chain links TRBV7-9 with TRBJ1-2; TRBD1 matches 7 bases. This TCR was sampled from a man younger than 35 who received the YFV17D yellow fever vaccine. Sequenced here: CD8+ T cells sorted from PBMCs, sampled 15 days after the yellow fever booster vaccination. The CDR3 DNA follows: TGTGCCAGCAGGCCGACAGGGAACCTTGCTAACTATGGCTACACCTTC. This sequence encodes CASRPTGNLANYGYTF.